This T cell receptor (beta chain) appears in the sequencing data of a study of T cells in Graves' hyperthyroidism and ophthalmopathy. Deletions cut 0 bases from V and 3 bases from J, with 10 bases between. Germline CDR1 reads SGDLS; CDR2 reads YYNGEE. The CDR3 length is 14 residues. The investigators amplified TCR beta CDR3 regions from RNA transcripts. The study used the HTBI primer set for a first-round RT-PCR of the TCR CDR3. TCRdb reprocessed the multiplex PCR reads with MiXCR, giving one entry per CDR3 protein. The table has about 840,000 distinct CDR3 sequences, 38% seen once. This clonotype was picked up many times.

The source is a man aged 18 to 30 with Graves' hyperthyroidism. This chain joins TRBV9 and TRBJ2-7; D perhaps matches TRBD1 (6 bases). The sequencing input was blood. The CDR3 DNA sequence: TGTGCCAGCAGCGTAGACAGGGACGGCTACGAGCAGTACTTC. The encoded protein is CASSVDRDGYEQYF.